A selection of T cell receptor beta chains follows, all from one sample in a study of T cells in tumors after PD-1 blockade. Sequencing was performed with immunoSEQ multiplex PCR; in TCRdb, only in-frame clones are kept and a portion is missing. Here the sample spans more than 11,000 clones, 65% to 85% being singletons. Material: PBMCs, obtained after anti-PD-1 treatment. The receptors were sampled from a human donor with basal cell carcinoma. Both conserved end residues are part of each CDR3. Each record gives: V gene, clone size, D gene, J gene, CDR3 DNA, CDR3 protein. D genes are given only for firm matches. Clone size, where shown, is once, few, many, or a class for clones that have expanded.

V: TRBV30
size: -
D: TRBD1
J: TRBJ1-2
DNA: TGTGCCTGGAGTGCCGGACAGGGGGCGGGAGGCTACACCTTC
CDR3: CAWSAGQGAGGYTF

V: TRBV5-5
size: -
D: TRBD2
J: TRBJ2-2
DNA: TGTGCCAGCGTCCGGGGGGGTTCCAACACCGGGGAGCTGTTTTTT
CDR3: CASVRGGSNTGELFF

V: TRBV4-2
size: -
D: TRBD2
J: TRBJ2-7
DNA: TGTGCCAGCAGCCCCCCGGCGTACGGGGGGGTTGTTAAGAAGGAGTACTTC
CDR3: CASSPPAYGGVVKKEYF

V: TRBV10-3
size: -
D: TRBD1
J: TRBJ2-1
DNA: TGTGCCATCAGTCCCGGAGGGACGGTAGGGGGACAGGCCTACAATGAGCAGTTCTTC
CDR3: CAISPGGTVGGQAYNEQFF

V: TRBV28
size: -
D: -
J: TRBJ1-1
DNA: TGTGCCAGCAGCACCGCTGGGGTGAACACTGAAGCTTTCTTT
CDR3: CASSTAGVNTEAFF

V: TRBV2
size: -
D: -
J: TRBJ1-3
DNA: TGTGCCAGCGCCTCGGTGGGGGGAAACACCATATATTTT
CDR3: CASASVGGNTIYF

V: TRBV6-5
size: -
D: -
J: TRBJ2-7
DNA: TGTGCCAGCAGACTCTCCATAGGGGACCCCTACGAGCAGTACTTC
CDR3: CASRLSIGDPYEQYF

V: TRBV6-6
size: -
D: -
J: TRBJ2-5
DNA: TGTGCCAGCGCCCTGGACTTCTCGAAAGAGACCCAGTACTTC
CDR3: CASALDFSKETQYF

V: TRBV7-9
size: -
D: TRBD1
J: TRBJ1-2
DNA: TGTGCCAGCGCCCTTGGGACAGGGGGCTTGCGGAGCTACACCTTC
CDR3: CASALGTGGLRSYTF

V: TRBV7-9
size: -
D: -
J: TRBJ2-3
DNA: TGTGCCAGCAGCTTTCCAGATACGCAGTATTTT
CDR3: CASSFPDTQYF

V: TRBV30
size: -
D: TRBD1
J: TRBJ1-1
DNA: TGTGCCTGGGACAGGGGAGGTTATGAAACCATGAACACTGAAGCTTTCTTT
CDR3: CAWDRGGYETMNTEAFF

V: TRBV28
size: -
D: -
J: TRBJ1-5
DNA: TGTGCCAGCAGTTTAAATCGACAGATTAGCAATCAGCCCCAGCATTTT
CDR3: CASSLNRQISNQPQHF

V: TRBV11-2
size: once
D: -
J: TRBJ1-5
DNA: TGTGCCAGCAGCCCGGACAGCGGAGACCAGCCCCAGCATTTT
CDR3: CASSPDSGDQPQHF

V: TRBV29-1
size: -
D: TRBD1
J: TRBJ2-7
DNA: TGCAGCGTAGCCGACAGGGGCGAGCAGTACTTC
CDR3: CSVADRGEQYF

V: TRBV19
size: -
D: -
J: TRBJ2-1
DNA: TGTGCCAGTAGTATAGATAAACTAGCACGGTATGAGCAGTTCTTC
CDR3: CASSIDKLARYEQFF

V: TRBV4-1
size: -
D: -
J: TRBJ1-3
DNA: TGCGCCAGCAGCCAAGATAAGGGAAGCTCTGGAAACACCATATATTTT
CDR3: CASSQDKGSSGNTIYF

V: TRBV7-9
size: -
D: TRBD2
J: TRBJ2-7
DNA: TGTGCCAGCAGCTTAGCTCCCGGGACTAGCGGTACAGAGCAGTACTTC
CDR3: CASSLAPGTSGTEQYF

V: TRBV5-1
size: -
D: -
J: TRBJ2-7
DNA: TGCGCCAGCAGCTTGGACAGCGGCGGTAGCTCCTACGAGCAGTACTTC
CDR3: CASSLDSGGSSYEQYF

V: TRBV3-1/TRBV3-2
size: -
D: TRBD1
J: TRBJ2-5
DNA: TGTGCCAGCAGCTCGTGGACAGGGGAGACCCAGTACTTC
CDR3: CASSSWTGETQYF

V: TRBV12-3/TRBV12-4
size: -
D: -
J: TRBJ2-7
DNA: TGTGCCAGCAGTACCGGTCGGAGGAAGTACTTC
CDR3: CASSTGRRKYF

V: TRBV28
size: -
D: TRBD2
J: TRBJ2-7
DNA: TGTGCCAGCAGCCCCTTATTTGGGAGGGAAGTAGACGAGCAGTACTTC
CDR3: CASSPLFGREVDEQYF

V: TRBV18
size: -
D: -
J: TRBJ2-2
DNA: TGTGCCAGCTCACCATATCAGCTTTCGAACACCGGGGAGCTGTTTTTT
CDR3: CASSPYQLSNTGELFF

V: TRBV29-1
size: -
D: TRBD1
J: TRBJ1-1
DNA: TGCAGCGTTGAACGCGGCAGGGGGCTGACTGAAGCTTTCTTT
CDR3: CSVERGRGLTEAFF

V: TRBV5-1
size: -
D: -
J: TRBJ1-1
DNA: TGCGCCAGCAGCTTGGGAGGCCCGAACACTGAAGCTTTCTTT
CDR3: CASSLGGPNTEAFF